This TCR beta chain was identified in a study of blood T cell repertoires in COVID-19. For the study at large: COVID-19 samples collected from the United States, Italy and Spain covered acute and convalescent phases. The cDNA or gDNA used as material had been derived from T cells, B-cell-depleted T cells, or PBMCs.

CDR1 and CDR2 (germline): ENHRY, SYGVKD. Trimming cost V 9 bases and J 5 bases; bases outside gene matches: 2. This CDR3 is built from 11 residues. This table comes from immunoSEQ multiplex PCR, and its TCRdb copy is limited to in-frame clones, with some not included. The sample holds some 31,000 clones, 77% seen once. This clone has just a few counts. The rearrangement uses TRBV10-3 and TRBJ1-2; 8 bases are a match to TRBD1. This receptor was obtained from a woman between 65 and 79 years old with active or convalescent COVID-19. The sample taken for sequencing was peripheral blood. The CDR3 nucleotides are TGTGCCATTACAGGGGGGTATGGCTACACCTTC. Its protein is CAITGGYGYTF.